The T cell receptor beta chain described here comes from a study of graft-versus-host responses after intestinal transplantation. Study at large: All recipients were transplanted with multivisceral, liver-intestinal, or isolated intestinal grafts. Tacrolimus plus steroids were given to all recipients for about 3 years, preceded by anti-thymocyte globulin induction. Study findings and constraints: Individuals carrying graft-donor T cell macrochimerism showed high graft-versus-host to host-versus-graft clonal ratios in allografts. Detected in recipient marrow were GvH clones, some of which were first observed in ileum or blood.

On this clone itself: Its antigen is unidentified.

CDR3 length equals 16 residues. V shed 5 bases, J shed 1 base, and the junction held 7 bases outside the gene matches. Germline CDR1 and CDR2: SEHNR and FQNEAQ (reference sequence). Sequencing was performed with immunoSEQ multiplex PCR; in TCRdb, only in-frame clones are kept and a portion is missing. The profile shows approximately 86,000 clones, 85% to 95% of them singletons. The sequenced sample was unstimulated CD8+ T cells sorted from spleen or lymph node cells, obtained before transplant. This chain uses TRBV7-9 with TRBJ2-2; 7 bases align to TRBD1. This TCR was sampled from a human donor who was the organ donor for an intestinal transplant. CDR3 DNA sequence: TGTGCCAGCAGCCCCAGGGACAGCCGGAACACCGGGGAGCTGTTTTTT. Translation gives CASSPRDSRNTGELFF.